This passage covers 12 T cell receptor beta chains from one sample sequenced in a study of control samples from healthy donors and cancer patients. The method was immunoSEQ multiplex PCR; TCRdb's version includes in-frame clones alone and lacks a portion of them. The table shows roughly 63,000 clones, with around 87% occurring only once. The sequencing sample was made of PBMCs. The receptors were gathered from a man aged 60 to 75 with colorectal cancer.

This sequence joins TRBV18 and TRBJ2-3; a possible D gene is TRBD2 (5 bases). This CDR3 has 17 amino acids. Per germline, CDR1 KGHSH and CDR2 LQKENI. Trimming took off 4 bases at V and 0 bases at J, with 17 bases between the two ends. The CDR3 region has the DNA TGTGCCAGCTCACGCCTAGAGGGTGGGTTGAGCACAGATACGCAGTATTTT. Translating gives CASSRLEGGLSTDTQYF. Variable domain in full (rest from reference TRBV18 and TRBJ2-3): NAGVMQNPRHLVRRRGQEARLRCSPMKGHSHVYWYRQLPEEGLKFMVYLQKENIIDESGMPKERFSAEFPKEGPSILRIQQVVRGDSAAYFCASSRLEGGLSTDTQYFGPGTRLTVL.

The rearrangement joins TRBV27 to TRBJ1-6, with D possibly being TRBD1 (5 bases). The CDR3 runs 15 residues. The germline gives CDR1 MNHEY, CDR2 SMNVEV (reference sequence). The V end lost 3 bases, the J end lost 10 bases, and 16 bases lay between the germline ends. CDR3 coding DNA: TGTGCCAGCAGTTTCCGAAAGGCCAGGGACTCACCCCTCCACTTT. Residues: CASSFRKARDSPLHF.

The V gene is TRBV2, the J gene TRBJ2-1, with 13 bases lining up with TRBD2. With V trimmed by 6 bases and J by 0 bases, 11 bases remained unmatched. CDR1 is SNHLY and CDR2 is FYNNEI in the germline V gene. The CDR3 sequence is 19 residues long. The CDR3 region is CASRDWTSGGLSSYNEQFF. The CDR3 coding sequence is TGTGCCAGCAGAGATTGGACTAGCGGGGGTCTCAGCTCCTACAATGAGCAGTTCTTC.

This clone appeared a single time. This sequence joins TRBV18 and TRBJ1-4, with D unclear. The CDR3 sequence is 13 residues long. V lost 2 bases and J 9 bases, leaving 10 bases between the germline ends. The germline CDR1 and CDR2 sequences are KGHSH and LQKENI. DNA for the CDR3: TGTGCCAGCTCACCAAACAGTCCCAAAAAACTGTTTTTT. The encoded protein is CASSPNSPKKLFF.

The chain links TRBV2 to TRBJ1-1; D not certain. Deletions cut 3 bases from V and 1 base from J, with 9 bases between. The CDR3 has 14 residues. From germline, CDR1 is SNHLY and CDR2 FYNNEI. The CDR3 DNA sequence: TGTGCCAGCAGTGAGGGCAGATGGAACACTGAAGCTTTCTTT. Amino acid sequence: CASSEGRWNTEAFF.

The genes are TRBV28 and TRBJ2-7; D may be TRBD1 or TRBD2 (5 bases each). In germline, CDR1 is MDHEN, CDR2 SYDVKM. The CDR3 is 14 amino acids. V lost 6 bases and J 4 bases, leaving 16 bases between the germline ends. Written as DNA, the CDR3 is TGTGCCAGCAGAAGGGACCTTCGGAGTTACGAGCAGTACTTC. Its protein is CASRRDLRSYEQYF.

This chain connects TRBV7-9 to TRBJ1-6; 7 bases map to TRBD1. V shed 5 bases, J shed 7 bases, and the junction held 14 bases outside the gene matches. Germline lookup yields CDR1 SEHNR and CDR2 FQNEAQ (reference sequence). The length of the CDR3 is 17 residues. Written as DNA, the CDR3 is TGTGCCAGCAGCCCAGCCACGACAGGGAAAGGGAATTCACCCCTCCACTTT. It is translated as CASSPATTGKGNSPLHF.

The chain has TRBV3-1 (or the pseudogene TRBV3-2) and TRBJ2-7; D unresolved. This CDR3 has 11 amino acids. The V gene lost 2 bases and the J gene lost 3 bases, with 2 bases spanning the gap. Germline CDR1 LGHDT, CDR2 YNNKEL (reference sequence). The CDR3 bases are TGTGCCAGCAGCCAATACTACGAGCAGTACTTC. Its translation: CASSQYYEQYF.

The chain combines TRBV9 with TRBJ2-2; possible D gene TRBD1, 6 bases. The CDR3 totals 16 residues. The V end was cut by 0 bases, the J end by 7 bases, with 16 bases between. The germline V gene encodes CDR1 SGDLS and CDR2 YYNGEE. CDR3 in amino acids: CASSVEGDPLGGELFF. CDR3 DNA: TGTGCCAGCAGCGTAGAGGGGGACCCTCTGGGCGGGGAGCTGTTTTTT. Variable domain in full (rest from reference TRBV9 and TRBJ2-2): DSGVTQTPKHLITATGQRVTLRCSPRSGDLSVYWYQQSLDQGLQFLIQYYNGEERAKGNILERFSAQQFPDLHSELNLSSLELGDSALYFCASSVEGDPLGGELFFGEGSRLTVL.

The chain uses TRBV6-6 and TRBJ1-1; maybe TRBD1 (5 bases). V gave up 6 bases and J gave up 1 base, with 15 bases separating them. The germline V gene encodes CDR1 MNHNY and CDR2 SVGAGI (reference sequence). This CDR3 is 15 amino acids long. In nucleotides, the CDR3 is TGTGCCAGCAGAGGTACGGGACGATGGAACACTGAAGCTTTCTTT. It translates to CASRGTGRWNTEAFF.

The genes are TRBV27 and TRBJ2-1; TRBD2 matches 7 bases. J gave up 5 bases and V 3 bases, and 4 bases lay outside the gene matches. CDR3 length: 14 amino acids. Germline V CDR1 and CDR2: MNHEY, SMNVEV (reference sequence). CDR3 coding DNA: TGTGCCAGCAGTTTGCAGCGGGGCCACAATGAGCAGTTCTTC. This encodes CASSLQRGHNEQFF.

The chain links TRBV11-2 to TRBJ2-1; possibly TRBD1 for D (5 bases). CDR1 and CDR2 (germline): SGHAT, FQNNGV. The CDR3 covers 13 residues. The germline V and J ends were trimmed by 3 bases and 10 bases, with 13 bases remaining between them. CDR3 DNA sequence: TGTGCCAGCAGCTTTGTTAGGGGCAGGGAGCAGTTCTTC. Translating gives CASSFVRGREQFF.